This TCR beta chain originates from a study of post-analysis software for immune sequencing data. Concerning this clonotype: The target antigen is unknown.

Researchers reported that TCR beta cDNA libraries carried unique molecular identifiers. From the PCR reads, TCRdb called clonotypes with MiXCR, one entry per CDR3 protein. The sample yields some 700,000 distinct CDR3 sequences, approximately 59% seen once. Study-level findings and limits: Controls showed lower frequencies than patients for 5 or 6 TRBV segments, and TRBV5-6, TRBV5-1 and TRBV20-1 were among these.

Trimming removed 1 base from V and 10 bases from J, with 12 bases in between. Looked up from germline, CDR1 is SGDLS and CDR2 is YYNGEE. This CDR3 is built from 13 residues. The clonotype originates from a girl aged 2 to 10 with multiple sclerosis. Sequenced material: blood. The chain joins TRBV9 to TRBJ2-1; D is undetermined. The CDR3 nucleotides are TGTGCCAGCAGCGTATTAGGAGTTCGGGAGCAGTTCTTC. The encoded protein is CASSVLGVREQFF.